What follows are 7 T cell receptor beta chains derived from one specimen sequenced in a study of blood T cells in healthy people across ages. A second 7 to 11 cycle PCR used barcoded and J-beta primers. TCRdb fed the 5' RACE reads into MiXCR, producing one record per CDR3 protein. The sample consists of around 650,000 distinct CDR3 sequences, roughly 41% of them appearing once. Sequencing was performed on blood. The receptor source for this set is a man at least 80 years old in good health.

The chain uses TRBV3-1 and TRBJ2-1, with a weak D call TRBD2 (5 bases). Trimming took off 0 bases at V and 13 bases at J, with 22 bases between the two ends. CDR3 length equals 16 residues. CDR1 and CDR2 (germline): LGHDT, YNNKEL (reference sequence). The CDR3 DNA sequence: TGTGCCAGCAGCCAAGATAGCGTCCGAGGTAGAGAGACCCAGTTCTTC. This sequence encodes CASSQDSVRGRETQFF.

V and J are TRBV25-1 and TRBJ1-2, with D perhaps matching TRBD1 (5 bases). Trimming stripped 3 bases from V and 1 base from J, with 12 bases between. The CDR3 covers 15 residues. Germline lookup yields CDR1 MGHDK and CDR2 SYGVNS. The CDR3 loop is CASSDEGGGNYGYTF. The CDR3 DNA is TGTGCCAGCAGTGACGAGGGTGGGGGTAACTATGGCTACACCTTC.

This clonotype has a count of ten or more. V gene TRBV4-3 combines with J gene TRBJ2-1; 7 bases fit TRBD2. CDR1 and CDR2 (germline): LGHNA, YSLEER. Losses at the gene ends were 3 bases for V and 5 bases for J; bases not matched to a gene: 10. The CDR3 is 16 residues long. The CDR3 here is CASSQSGRAGDNEQFF. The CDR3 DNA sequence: TGCGCCAGCAGCCAGTCTGGGAGGGCCGGGGACAATGAGCAGTTCTTC.

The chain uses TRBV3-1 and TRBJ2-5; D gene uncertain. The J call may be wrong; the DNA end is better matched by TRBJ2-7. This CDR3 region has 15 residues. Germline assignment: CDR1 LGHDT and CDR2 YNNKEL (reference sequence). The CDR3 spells CASSQDSGPLLEQYF. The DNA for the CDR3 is TGTGCCAGCAGCCAAGATTCAGGACCCCTACTCGAGCAGTACTTC.

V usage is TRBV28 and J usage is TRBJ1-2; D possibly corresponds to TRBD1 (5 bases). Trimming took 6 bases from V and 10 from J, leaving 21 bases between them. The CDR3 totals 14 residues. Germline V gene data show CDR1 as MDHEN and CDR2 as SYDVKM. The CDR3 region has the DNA TGTGCCAGCAGCGTTAGCCGCCGGGACTCGGCCTACACCTTC. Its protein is CASSVSRRDSAYTF.

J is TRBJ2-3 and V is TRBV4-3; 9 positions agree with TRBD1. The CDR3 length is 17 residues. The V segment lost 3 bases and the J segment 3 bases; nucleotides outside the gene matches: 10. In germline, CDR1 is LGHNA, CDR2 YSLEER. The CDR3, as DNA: TGCGCCAGCAGCCAGGGCCGGGACAGGGCTTGGACAGATACGCAGTATTTT. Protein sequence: CASSQGRDRAWTDTQYF.

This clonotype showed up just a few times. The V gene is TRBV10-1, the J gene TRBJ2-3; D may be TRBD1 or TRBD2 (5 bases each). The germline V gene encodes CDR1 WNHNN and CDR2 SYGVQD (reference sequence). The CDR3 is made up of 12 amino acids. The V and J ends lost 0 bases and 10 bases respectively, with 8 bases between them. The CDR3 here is CASSESMGAQYF. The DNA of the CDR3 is TGCGCCAGCAGTGAGTCGATGGGGGCGCAGTATTTT.